One sample yielded the 8 T cell receptor beta chains listed below, sequenced in a study of immune evolution from preneoplasia to lung adenocarcinoma. This table comes from immunoSEQ multiplex PCR, and its TCRdb copy is limited to in-frame clones, with some not included. The table lists roughly 4,200 clones, roughly 78% of them singletons. Sample: FFPE invasive lung adenocarcinoma tissue. The receptors shown here come from a person aged 35-60 years with lung adenocarcinoma. Some clones in this sample may be carry-over from other donors' samples.

The chain employs TRBV30 and TRBJ2-3, with D perhaps TRBD2 (6 bases). V lost 3 bases to trimming and J lost 0 bases, with 13 bases between them. From germline, CDR1 is GTSNPN and CDR2 SVGIG (reference sequence). CDR3 length equals 15 residues. The CDR3 reads CAWSDWAGSTDTQYF. The CDR3, as DNA: TGTGCCTGGAGCGATTGGGCGGGGAGCACAGATACGCAGTATTTT.

The chain links TRBV6-5 to TRBJ1-4; a possible D gene is TRBD1 (5 bases). CDR3 length: 14 residues. Germline lookup yields CDR1 MNHEY and CDR2 SVGAGI. The V gene lost 3 bases and the J gene lost 4 bases, with 9 bases spanning the gap. The CDR3 region has the DNA TGTGCCAGCAGTTATGCGGGGGGTAATGAAAAACTGTTTTTT. Protein: CASSYAGGNEKLFF.

The V call is TRBV6-1, the J call TRBJ2-7, with unresolved D. Germline lookup yields CDR1 MNHNS and CDR2 SASEGT. The CDR3 is made up of 12 amino acids. The germline V and J ends were trimmed by 8 bases and 0 bases, with 8 bases remaining between them. CDR3 DNA: TGTGCCAGCGGCCAAAGCTCCTACGAGCAGTACTTC. Its protein product is CASGQSSYEQYF.

This clone turned up a few times. In DNA, the CDR3 is TGTGCCAGCAGCTTACCGAGCGGGGGAGAGACCCAGTACTTC. Its protein product is CASSLPSGGETQYF. The chain links TRBV7-2 to TRBJ2-5, with 8 bases identical to TRBD2. The J segment lost 4 bases and the V segment lost 2 bases, leaving 3 bases of the junction unmatched. The germline V gene encodes CDR1 SGHTA and CDR2 FQGNSA. This CDR3 contains 14 residues.

This clone has only a few counts. The chain couples TRBV5-5 to TRBJ2-5; D not resolved. V was trimmed by 1 base and J by 1 base, leaving 11 bases between them. Germline CDR1 and CDR2: SGHKS and YYEKEE (reference sequence). The CDR3 consists of 15 residues. CDR3 in DNA: TGTGCCAGCAGCTTGTTAATAGGACCCCAAGAGACCCAGTACTTC. As protein: CASSLLIGPQETQYF. The variable domain in full, completed from reference TRBV5-5 and TRBJ2-5, reads DAGVTQSPTHLIKTRGQQVTLRCSPISGHKSVSWYQQVLGQGPQFIFQYYEKEERGRGNFPDRFSARQFPNYSSELNVNALLLGDSALYLCASSLLIGPQETQYFGPGTRLLVL.

V is TRBV5-1 and J is TRBJ2-1; no clear D. This CDR3 region has 13 residues. Trimming stripped 5 bases from V and 5 bases from J, with 11 bases between. CDR1 is SGHRS, CDR2 YFSETQ, per germline. CDR3 DNA: TGCGCCAGCAGTTCGTTGGCAGACAATGAGCAGTTCTTC. Protein product: CASSSLADNEQFF.

CDR3 DNA sequence: TGTGCCACCAGCAGAGATTTGACGGTCTCCTACGAGCAGTACTTC. As protein: CATSRDLTVSYEQYF. J is TRBJ2-7 and V is TRBV15, with D uncertain. Germline loops: CDR1 LNHNV, CDR2 YYDKDF (reference sequence). Between the trimmed V and J ends, which lost 0 bases and 0 bases, there was a span of 9 bases. CDR3 size: 15 residues. The whole variable domain, remainder taken from reference TRBV15 and TRBJ2-7, is DAMVIQNPRYQVTQFGKPVTLSCSQTLNHNVMYWYQQKSSQAPKLLFHYYDKDFNNEADTPDNFQSRRPNTSFCFLDIRSPGLGDTAMYLCATSRDLTVSYEQYFGPGTRLTVT.

This sequence joins TRBV5-1 and TRBJ1-2; no clear D. Germline assignment: CDR1 SGHRS and CDR2 YFSETQ. The V gene lost 2 bases and the J gene lost 2 bases, with 13 bases spanning the gap. The CDR3 runs to 15 residues. The CDR3 sequence is CASSFSTQANYGYTF. The CDR3 DNA sequence: TGCGCCAGCAGCTTCTCCACCCAGGCAAACTATGGCTACACCTTC.